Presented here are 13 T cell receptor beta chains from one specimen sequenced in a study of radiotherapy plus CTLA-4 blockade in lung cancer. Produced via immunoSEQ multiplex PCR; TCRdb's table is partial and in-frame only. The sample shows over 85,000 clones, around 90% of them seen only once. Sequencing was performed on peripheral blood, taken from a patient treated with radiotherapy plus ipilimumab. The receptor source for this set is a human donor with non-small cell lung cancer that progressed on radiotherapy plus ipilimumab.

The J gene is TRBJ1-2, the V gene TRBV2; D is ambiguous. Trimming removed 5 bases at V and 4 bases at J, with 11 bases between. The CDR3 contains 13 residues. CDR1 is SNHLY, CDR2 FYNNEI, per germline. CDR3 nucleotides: TGTGCCAGCAGTTCAAGAGTAGGCTATGGCTACACCTTC. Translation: CASSSRVGYGYTF.

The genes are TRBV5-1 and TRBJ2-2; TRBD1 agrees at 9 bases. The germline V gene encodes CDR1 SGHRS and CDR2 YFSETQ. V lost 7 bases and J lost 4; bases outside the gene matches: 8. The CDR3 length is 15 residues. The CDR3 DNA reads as TGCGCCAGCGGGAATACAGGGGGCGGCACCGGGGAGCTGTTTTTT. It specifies CASGNTGGGTGELFF.

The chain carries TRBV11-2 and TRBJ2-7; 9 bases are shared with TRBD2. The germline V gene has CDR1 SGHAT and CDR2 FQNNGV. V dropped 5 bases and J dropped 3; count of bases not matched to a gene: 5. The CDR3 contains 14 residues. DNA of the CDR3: TGTGCCAGCAGCGCTGCTAGCGGGAACTACGAGCAGTACTTC. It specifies CASSAASGNYEQYF. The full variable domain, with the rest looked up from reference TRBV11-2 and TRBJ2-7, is EAGVAQSPRYKIIEKRQSVAFWCNPISGHATLYWYQQILGQGPKLLIQFQNNGVVDDSQLPKDRFSAERLKGVDSTLKIQPAKLEDSAVYLCASSAASGNYEQYFGPGTRLTVT.

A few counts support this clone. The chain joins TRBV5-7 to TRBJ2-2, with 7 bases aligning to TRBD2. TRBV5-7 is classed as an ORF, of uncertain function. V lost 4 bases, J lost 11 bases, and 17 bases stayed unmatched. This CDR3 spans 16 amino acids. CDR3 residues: CASSLRSGGPGGELFF. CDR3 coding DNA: TGTGCCAGCAGCCTTCGGAGTGGGGGTCCGGGGGGAGAGCTGTTTTTT.

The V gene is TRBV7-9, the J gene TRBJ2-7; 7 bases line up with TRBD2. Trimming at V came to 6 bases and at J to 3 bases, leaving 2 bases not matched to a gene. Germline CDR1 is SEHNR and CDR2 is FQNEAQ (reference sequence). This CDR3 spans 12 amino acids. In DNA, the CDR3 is TGTGCCAGCAGTCCGGGGGGCTACGAGCAGTACTTC. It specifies CASSPGGYEQYF.

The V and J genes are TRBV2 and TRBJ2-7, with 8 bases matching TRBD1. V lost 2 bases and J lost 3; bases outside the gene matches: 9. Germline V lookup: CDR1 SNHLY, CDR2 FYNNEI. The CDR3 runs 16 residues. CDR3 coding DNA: TGTGCCAGCAGTGAACGGAGGACAGGGTTGGGCTACGAGCAGTACTTC. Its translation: CASSERRTGLGYEQYF.

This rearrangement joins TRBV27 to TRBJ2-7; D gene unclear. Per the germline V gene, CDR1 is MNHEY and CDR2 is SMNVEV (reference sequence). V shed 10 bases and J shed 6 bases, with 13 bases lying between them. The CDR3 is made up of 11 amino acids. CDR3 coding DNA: TGTGCCAATCGTGACTCGTCCGAGCAGTACTTC. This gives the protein CANRDSSEQYF.

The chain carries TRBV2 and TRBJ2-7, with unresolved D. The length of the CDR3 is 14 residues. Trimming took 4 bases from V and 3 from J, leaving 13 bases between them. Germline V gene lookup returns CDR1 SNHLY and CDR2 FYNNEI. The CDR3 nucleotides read TGTGCCAGCAGTGCCTTGGACGGATTCTACGAGCAGTACTTC. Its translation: CASSALDGFYEQYF.

The CDR3 here is CASSPTGDTQYF. CDR3 in DNA: TGTGCCAGCAGCCCAACGGGAGATACGCAGTATTTT. The chain joins TRBV7-8 to TRBJ2-3, with D hard to call. V was clipped by 5 bases and J by 5 bases, with 8 bases between them. This CDR3 spans 12 amino acids. Germline V lookup: CDR1 SGHVS, CDR2 FQNEAQ.

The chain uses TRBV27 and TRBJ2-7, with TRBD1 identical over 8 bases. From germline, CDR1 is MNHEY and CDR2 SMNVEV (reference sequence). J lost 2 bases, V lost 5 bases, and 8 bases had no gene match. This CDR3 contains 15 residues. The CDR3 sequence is CASSTPGQATYEQYF. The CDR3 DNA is TGTGCCAGCAGTACTCCGGGACAGGCAACCTACGAGCAGTACTTC.

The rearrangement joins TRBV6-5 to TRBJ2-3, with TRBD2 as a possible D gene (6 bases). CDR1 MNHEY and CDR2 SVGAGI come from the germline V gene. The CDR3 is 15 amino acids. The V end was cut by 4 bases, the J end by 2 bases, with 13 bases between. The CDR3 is CASSSEGLYTDTQYF. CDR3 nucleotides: TGTGCCAGCAGTTCCGAAGGACTATACACAGATACGCAGTATTTT.

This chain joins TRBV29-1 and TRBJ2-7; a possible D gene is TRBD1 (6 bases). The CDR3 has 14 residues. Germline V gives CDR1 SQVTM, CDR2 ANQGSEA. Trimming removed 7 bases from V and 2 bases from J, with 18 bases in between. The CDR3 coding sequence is TGCAGCGCTGGGGGCCTTGGGAGCCCCTACGAGCAGTACTTC. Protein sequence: CSAGGLGSPYEQYF.

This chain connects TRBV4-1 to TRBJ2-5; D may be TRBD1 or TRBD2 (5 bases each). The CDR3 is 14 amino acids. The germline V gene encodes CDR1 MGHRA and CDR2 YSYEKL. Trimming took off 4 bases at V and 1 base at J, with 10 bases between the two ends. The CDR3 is CASSPGATQETQYF. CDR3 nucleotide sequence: TGCGCCAGCAGCCCCGGGGCAACCCAAGAGACCCAGTACTTC.